This TCR beta chain was captured in a study of control samples from healthy donors and cancer patients. The repertoire was sequenced with immunoSEQ multiplex PCR; TCRdb's copy has only in-frame clones and lacks some. Of 84,000 or so clones detected, roughly 84% appear once; the ten largest clones hold roughly 12%. V was pared by 3 bases and J by 0 bases, with 12 bases between. CDR1 is MDHEN, CDR2 SYDVKM, per germline. This CDR3 spans 15 amino acids. The source of this sequence is a man aged 55 to 69 with head and neck cancer. V gene TRBV28 combines with J gene TRBJ2-7; no clear D. Sequencing was carried out using PBMCs. The CDR3 nucleotides are TGTGCCAGCAGTTTGGAAGGATTGGGCTCCTACGAGCAGTACTTC. Translating gives CASSLEGLGSYEQYF.